The rows below give T cell receptor beta chains drawn from one sample of a study of blood T cells in healthy people across ages. TCRdb re-derived calls from the 5' RACE reads in MiXCR, one entry per CDR3 protein. The sample carries about 730,000 distinct CDR3 sequences, around 40% recorded once. Specimen: blood. The receptor set was obtained from a woman in her sixties or seventies in good health. Both conserved end residues are part of each CDR3. A D gene is named only where the DNA matches it firmly. Clone size is given for some rows only: seen once, a few or many times, or a class if the clone is expanded.

j_call: TRBJ2-1
d_call: TRBD1
v_call: TRBV9
clone_size: .
cdr3_aa: CASSPQQGQGRHEQFF
cdr3_nt: TGTGCCAGCAGCCCCCAACAGGGACAGGGCCGCCATGAGCAGTTCTTC

j_call: TRBJ2-1
d_call: TRBD2
v_call: TRBV6-5
clone_size: .
cdr3_aa: CASRSLAGLYNEQFF
cdr3_nt: TGTGCCAGCAGGTCACTAGCGGGTCTTTACAATGAGCAGTTCTTC

j_call: TRBJ2-3
d_call: TRBD2
v_call: TRBV20-1
clone_size: many
cdr3_aa: CSVAGASGSTDTQYF
cdr3_nt: TGCAGCGTAGCAGGGGCTAGCGGGAGCACAGATACGCAGTATTTT

j_call: TRBJ2-1
d_call: .
v_call: TRBV5-1
clone_size: many
cdr3_aa: CASSPVGSAGYNEQFF
cdr3_nt: TGCGCCAGCAGCCCGGTAGGTAGCGCAGGCTACAATGAGCAGTTCTTC

j_call: TRBJ1-2
d_call: TRBD1
v_call: TRBV6-1
clone_size: .
cdr3_aa: CASSEVGQQYGYTF
cdr3_nt: TGTGCCAGCAGTGAAGTGGGACAGCAATATGGCTACACCTTC

j_call: TRBJ1-3
d_call: .
v_call: TRBV29-1
clone_size: .
cdr3_aa: CSVGIASSGDTIYF
cdr3_nt: TGCAGCGTTGGGATAGCAAGCTCTGGAGACACCATATATTTT

j_call: TRBJ2-5
d_call: TRBD2
v_call: TRBV7-9
clone_size: .
cdr3_aa: CASSTPGASGAGRETQYF
cdr3_nt: TGTGCCAGCAGCACCCCTGGGGCTAGCGGGGCCGGGAGAGAGACCCAGTACTTC

j_call: TRBJ1-6
d_call: .
v_call: TRBV3-1
clone_size: few
cdr3_aa: CASSLRWTGNSPLHF
cdr3_nt: TGTGCCAGCAGCCTAAGATGGACGGGTAATTCACCCCTCCACTTT

j_call: TRBJ1-2
d_call: TRBD1
v_call: TRBV5-6
clone_size: .
cdr3_aa: CASSLGQGFYGYTF
cdr3_nt: TGTGCCAGCAGCTTGGGACAGGGGTTCTATGGCTACACCTTC

j_call: TRBJ2-3
d_call: TRBD2
v_call: TRBV10-3
clone_size: once
cdr3_aa: CAISESSGSGSSTDTQYF
cdr3_nt: TGTGCCATTAGTGAGTCGAGCGGGAGCGGGAGCAGCACAGATACGCAGTATTTT

j_call: TRBJ2-5
d_call: .
v_call: TRBV20-1
clone_size: .
cdr3_aa: CSAAGQLYNEQYF
cdr3_nt: TGCAGTGCTGCGGGACAGCTCTACAATGAGCAGTACTTC

j_call: TRBJ2-1
d_call: TRBD2
v_call: TRBV9
clone_size: few
cdr3_aa: CASSVAGGLNEQFF
cdr3_nt: TGTGCCAGCAGCGTAGCGGGAGGGCTTAATGAGCAGTTCTTC

j_call: TRBJ2-5
d_call: TRBD2
v_call: TRBV6-5
clone_size: few
cdr3_aa: CASSYSSGVRETQYF
cdr3_nt: TGTGCCAGCAGTTACTCTAGCGGGGTGCGAGAGACCCAGTACTTC

j_call: TRBJ1-4
d_call: TRBD1
v_call: TRBV9
clone_size: few
cdr3_aa: CASTGQDDEKLFF
cdr3_nt: TGTGCCAGCACGGGACAGGATGATGAAAAACTGTTTTTT

j_call: TRBJ1-1
d_call: .
v_call: TRBV15
clone_size: few
cdr3_aa: CATGEGNTEAFF
cdr3_nt: TGTGCCACGGGGGAGGGAAACACTGAAGCTTTCTTT

j_call: TRBJ1-1
d_call: .
v_call: TRBV12-3/TRBV12-4
clone_size: few
cdr3_aa: CASRPTGLWTEAFF
cdr3_nt: TGTGCCAGCAGGCCAACAGGGCTCTGGACTGAAGCTTTCTTT

j_call: TRBJ1-2
d_call: .
v_call: TRBV10-3
clone_size: .
cdr3_aa: CAISESRWAWDPGYTF
cdr3_nt: TGTGCCATCAGTGAGTCGAGGTGGGCCTGGGATCCAGGCTACACCTTC

j_call: TRBJ2-3
d_call: .
v_call: TRBV20-1
clone_size: .
cdr3_aa: CSARAVPGGGTDTQYF
cdr3_nt: TGCAGTGCTAGAGCTGTGCCGGGCGGGGGCACAGATACGCAGTATTTT

j_call: TRBJ2-3
d_call: TRBD2
v_call: TRBV10-2
clone_size: .
cdr3_aa: CASTMTSGGTDTQYF
cdr3_nt: TGCGCCAGCACTATGACTAGCGGGGGGACAGATACGCAGTATTTT

j_call: TRBJ2-3
d_call: .
v_call: TRBV3-1
clone_size: .
cdr3_aa: CASSQEEGIATDTQYF
cdr3_nt: TGTGCCAGCAGCCAAGAGGAGGGGATTGCCACAGATACGCAGTATTTT

j_call: TRBJ2-7
d_call: TRBD1
v_call: TRBV6-5
clone_size: .
cdr3_aa: CATGQGREQYF
cdr3_nt: TGTGCCACCGGACAGGGGCGCGAGCAGTACTTC

j_call: TRBJ2-7
d_call: .
v_call: TRBV29-1
clone_size: .
cdr3_aa: CSVDPGSGCNEQYF
cdr3_nt: TGCAGCGTTGATCCCGGATCTGGGTGTAACGAGCAGTACTTC

j_call: TRBJ2-7
d_call: .
v_call: TRBV20-1
clone_size: .
cdr3_aa: CSARQITYEQYF
cdr3_nt: TGCAGTGCTAGACAGATAACCTACGAGCAGTACTTC

j_call: TRBJ2-1
d_call: .
v_call: TRBV5-4
clone_size: few
cdr3_aa: CASSLVDGEQFF
cdr3_nt: TGTGCCAGCAGCTTGGTGGACGGTGAGCAGTTCTTC

j_call: TRBJ2-3
d_call: .
v_call: TRBV5-1
clone_size: .
cdr3_aa: CASSLVIGPYGGSTDTQYF
cdr3_nt: TGCGCCAGCAGCTTGGTAATCGGGCCTTATGGGGGGTCCACAGATACGCAGTATTTT

j_call: TRBJ2-7
d_call: .
v_call: TRBV29-1
clone_size: few
cdr3_aa: CSVEGTDHYEQYF
cdr3_nt: TGCAGCGTTGAAGGTACAGATCACTACGAGCAGTACTTC

j_call: TRBJ2-7
d_call: .
v_call: TRBV30
clone_size: .
cdr3_aa: CAWSRGPYEQYF
cdr3_nt: TGTGCCTGGAGCCGGGGCCCCTACGAGCAGTACTTC

j_call: TRBJ2-5
d_call: .
v_call: TRBV3-1
clone_size: .
cdr3_aa: CASSQGAAPGHEQYF
cdr3_nt: TGTGCCAGCAGCCAAGGGGCAGCTCCAGGCCATGAGCAGTACTTC

j_call: TRBJ1-4
d_call: .
v_call: TRBV9
clone_size: .
cdr3_aa: CASSVNSAAEKLFF
cdr3_nt: TGTGCCAGCAGCGTAAACAGTGCGGCTGAAAAACTGTTTTTT

j_call: TRBJ1-5
d_call: TRBD1
v_call: TRBV15
clone_size: few
cdr3_aa: CATSRGQGSNQPQHF
cdr3_nt: TGTGCCACCAGCAGGGGACAGGGCAGCAATCAGCCCCAGCATTTT

j_call: TRBJ2-1
d_call: .
v_call: TRBV7-3
clone_size: .
cdr3_aa: CASSLRTSDINEQFF
cdr3_nt: TGTGCCAGCAGCTTAAGAACCAGCGATATAAATGAGCAGTTCTTC

j_call: TRBJ2-3
d_call: .
v_call: TRBV5-1
clone_size: .
cdr3_aa: CASSRVTTTDTQYF
cdr3_nt: TGCGCCAGCAGCCGAGTGACTACCACAGATACGCAGTATTTT

j_call: TRBJ2-7
d_call: .
v_call: TRBV7-2
clone_size: .
cdr3_aa: CASSPQALNEQYF
cdr3_nt: TGTGCCAGCAGCCCTCAAGCTCTCAATGAGCAGTACTTC

j_call: TRBJ2-5
d_call: TRBD1
v_call: TRBV5-1
clone_size: .
cdr3_aa: CASSLGPGQATLGFNEQYF
cdr3_nt: TGCGCCAGCAGCTTGGGGCCGGGACAGGCCACTCTCGGATTCAATGAGCAGTACTTC

j_call: TRBJ2-3
d_call: TRBD2
v_call: TRBV7-2
clone_size: few
cdr3_aa: CASSLTGGRALTDTQYF
cdr3_nt: TGTGCCAGCAGCTTAACTGGCGGGAGGGCCCTCACAGATACGCAGTATTTT

j_call: TRBJ2-5
d_call: .
v_call: TRBV12-3/TRBV12-4
clone_size: .
cdr3_aa: CASSFGAGVGETQYF
cdr3_nt: TGTGCCAGCAGTTTTGGGGCAGGGGTAGGGGAGACCCAGTACTTC

j_call: TRBJ1-2
d_call: .
v_call: TRBV3-1
clone_size: many
cdr3_aa: CASSQQGNYGYTF
cdr3_nt: TGTGCCAGCAGCCAACAGGGGAACTATGGCTACACCTTC

j_call: TRBJ1-1
d_call: .
v_call: TRBV15
clone_size: .
cdr3_aa: CATSSHGDHSNTEAFF
cdr3_nt: TGTGCCACCAGCTCCCATGGGGACCATTCGAACACTGAAGCTTTCTTT

j_call: TRBJ2-5
d_call: .
v_call: TRBV3-1
clone_size: few
cdr3_aa: CASSQEGRSRETQYF
cdr3_nt: TGTGCCAGCAGCCAAGAAGGGCGGTCAAGAGAGACCCAGTACTTC

j_call: TRBJ2-1
d_call: .
v_call: TRBV7-9
clone_size: few
cdr3_aa: CASSFQSINEQFF
cdr3_nt: TGTGCCAGCAGCTTTCAGAGTATCAATGAGCAGTTCTTC

j_call: TRBJ2-7
d_call: TRBD1
v_call: TRBV6-2/TRBV6-3
clone_size: few
cdr3_aa: CASSIGTGKDEQYF
cdr3_nt: TGTGCCAGCAGCATCGGGACAGGGAAGGACGAGCAGTACTTC

j_call: TRBJ2-4
d_call: .
v_call: TRBV3-1
clone_size: .
cdr3_aa: CASSLRGRENIQYF
cdr3_nt: TGTGCCAGCAGCCTCCGAGGTCGGGAGAACATTCAGTACTTC

j_call: TRBJ2-2
d_call: TRBD1
v_call: TRBV5-4
clone_size: .
cdr3_aa: CASSFPGQGAGELFF
cdr3_nt: TGTGCCAGCAGCTTTCCGGGACAGGGGGCCGGGGAGCTGTTTTTT

j_call: TRBJ2-5
d_call: TRBD1
v_call: TRBV29-1
clone_size: few
cdr3_aa: CSATGQGLKTQYF
cdr3_nt: TGCAGCGCAACAGGACAGGGGTTGAAGACCCAGTACTTC

j_call: TRBJ2-3
d_call: .
v_call: TRBV9
clone_size: .
cdr3_aa: CASSATGVKGDTQYF
cdr3_nt: TGTGCCAGCAGCGCTACGGGAGTTAAGGGAGATACGCAGTATTTT

j_call: TRBJ1-1
d_call: .
v_call: TRBV12-3/TRBV12-4
clone_size: once
cdr3_aa: CASSFHEGLSTEAFF
cdr3_nt: TGTGCCAGCAGTTTTCATGAGGGCTTGAGCACTGAAGCTTTCTTT

j_call: TRBJ2-7
d_call: TRBD1
v_call: TRBV7-2
clone_size: .
cdr3_aa: CASSLIRTGPYNEQYF
cdr3_nt: TGTGCCAGCAGCTTGATTCGGACAGGGCCCTACAATGAGCAGTACTTC

j_call: TRBJ2-3
d_call: .
v_call: TRBV10-3
clone_size: .
cdr3_aa: CAISIQVPATDTQYF
cdr3_nt: TGTGCCATCAGTATACAGGTACCAGCGACAGATACGCAGTATTTT

j_call: TRBJ2-7
d_call: TRBD1
v_call: TRBV9
clone_size: many
cdr3_aa: CASSSPRGDRGSYEQYF
cdr3_nt: TGTGCCAGCAGCTCCCCCAGGGGGGACAGGGGTTCCTACGAGCAGTACTTC

j_call: TRBJ2-7
d_call: .
v_call: TRBV20-1
clone_size: few
cdr3_aa: CSAKQGYEQYF
cdr3_nt: TGCAGTGCTAAACAGGGATACGAGCAGTACTTC

j_call: TRBJ2-6
d_call: .
v_call: TRBV21-1
clone_size: .
cdr3_aa: CASRLQVPYSGANVLTF
cdr3_nt: TGTGCCAGCCGGCTTCAGGTCCCTTACTCTGGGGCCAACGTCCTGACTTTC

j_call: TRBJ2-7
d_call: TRBD2
v_call: TRBV15
clone_size: .
cdr3_aa: CATSREGTTYEQYF
cdr3_nt: TGTGCCACCAGCAGAGAGGGGACTACCTACGAGCAGTACTTC

j_call: TRBJ1-4
d_call: .
v_call: TRBV3-1
clone_size: .
cdr3_aa: CASSQRGPNEKLFF
cdr3_nt: TGTGCCAGCAGCCAAAGGGGCCCTAATGAAAAACTGTTTTTT

j_call: TRBJ1-6
d_call: .
v_call: TRBV20-1
clone_size: .
cdr3_aa: CSARDQRDSPLHF
cdr3_nt: TGCAGTGCTAGGGATCAGCGCGATTCACCCCTCCACTTT

j_call: TRBJ2-7
d_call: TRBD1
v_call: TRBV5-1
clone_size: few
cdr3_aa: CASSPTTGRPGADEQYF
cdr3_nt: TGCGCCAGCAGCCCAACGACAGGGAGACCAGGTGCGGACGAGCAGTACTTC